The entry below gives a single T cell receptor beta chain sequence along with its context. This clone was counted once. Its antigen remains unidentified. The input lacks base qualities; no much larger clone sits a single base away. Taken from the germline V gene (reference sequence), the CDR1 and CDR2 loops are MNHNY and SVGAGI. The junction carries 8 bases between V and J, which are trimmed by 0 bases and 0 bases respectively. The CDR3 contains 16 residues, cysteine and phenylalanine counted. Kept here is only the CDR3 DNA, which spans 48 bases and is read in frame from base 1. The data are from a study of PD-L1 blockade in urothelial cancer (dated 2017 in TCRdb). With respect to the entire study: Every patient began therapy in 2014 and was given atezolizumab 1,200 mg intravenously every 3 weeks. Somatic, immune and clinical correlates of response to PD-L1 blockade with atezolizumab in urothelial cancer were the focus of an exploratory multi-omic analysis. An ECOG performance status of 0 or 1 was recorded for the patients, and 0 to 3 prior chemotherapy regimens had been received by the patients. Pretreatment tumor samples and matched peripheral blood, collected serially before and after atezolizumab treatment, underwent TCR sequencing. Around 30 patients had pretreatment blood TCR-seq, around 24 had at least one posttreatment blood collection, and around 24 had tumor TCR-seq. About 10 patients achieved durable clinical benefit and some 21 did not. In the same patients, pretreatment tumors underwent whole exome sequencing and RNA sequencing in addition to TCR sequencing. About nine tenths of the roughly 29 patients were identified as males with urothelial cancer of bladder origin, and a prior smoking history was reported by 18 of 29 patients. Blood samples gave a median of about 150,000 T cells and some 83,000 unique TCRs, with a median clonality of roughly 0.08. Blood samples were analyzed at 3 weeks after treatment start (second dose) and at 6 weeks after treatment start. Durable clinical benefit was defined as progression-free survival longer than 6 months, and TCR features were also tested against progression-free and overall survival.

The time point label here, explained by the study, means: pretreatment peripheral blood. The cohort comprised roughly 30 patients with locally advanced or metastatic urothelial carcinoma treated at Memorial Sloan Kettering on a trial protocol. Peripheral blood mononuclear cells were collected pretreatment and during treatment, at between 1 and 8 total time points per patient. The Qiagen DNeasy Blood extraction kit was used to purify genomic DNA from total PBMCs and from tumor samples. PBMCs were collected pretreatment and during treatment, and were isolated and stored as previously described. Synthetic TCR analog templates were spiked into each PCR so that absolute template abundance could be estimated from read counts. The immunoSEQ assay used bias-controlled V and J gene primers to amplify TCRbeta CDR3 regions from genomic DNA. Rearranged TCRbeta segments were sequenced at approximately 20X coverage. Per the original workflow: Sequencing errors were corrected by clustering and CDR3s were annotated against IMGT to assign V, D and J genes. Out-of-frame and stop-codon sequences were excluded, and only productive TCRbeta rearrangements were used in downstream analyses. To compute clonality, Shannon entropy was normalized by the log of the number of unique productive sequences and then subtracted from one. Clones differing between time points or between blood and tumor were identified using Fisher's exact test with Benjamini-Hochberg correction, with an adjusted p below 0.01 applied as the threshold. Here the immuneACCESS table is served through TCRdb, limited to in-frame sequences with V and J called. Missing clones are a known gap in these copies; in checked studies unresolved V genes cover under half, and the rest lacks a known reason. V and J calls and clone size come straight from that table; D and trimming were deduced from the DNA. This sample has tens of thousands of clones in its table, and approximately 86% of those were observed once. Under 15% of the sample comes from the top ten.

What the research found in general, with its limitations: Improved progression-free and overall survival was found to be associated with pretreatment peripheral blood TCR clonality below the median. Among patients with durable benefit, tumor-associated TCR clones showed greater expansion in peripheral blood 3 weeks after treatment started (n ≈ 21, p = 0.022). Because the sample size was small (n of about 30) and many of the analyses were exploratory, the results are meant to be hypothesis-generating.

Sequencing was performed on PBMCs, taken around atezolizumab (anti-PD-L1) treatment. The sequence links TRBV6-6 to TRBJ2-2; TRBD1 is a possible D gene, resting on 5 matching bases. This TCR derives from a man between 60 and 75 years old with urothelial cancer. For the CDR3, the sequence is CASSYSGQPNTGELFF. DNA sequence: TGTGCCAGCAGTTACTCGGGGCAGCCGAACACCGGGGAGCTGTTTTTT.